This T cell receptor (beta chain) came from a study of cytomegalovirus exposure and HLA in healthy donors. Notes on the study in general: One variant, a missense change in DCLRE1C, was linked in a later analysis to TCR beta V- and J-gene trimming. Earlier analysis found most TCR beta V segments productive about 90% or about 30% of the time.

Notes on this clone: No antigen is known for it.

It was with 60 Vbeta and 13 Jbeta primers that the PCR ran. The table came from immunoSEQ multiplex PCR; TCRdb's copy has only in-frame clones and leaves some out. This table has around 120,000 clones, around three quarters appearing once. The CDR3 extends over 13 amino acids. CDR1 and CDR2 (germline): GTSNPN, SVGIG (reference sequence). Trimming pared 8 bases from V and 6 bases from J, leaving 16 bases between. This TCR was recovered from a young man in good health and CMV-seropositive. The specimen was PBMCs. The chain couples TRBV30 to TRBJ1-4; D may be TRBD1 (5 bases). CDR3: CAGKVIGDEKLFF. As DNA, the CDR3 is TGTGCCGGAAAGGTTATAGGGGATGAAAAACTGTTTTTT.